The next 23 T cell receptor beta chains were all read from a single sample in a study of cytomegalovirus exposure and HLA in healthy donors. The PCR contained 60 Vbeta and 13 Jbeta primers. Here immunoSEQ multiplex PCR was the method, and the copy in TCRdb shows in-frame clones only, minus some. The sample lists over 110,000 clones, 75% to 85% seen once, with 5.5% to 7% in the top ten. Sequencing was carried out using PBMCs. The receptors stem from a woman between 35 and 50 years old in good health and CMV-seropositive.

The chain combines TRBV19 with TRBJ1-1; 7 bases are shared with TRBD1. V shed 9 bases and J 0 bases; nucleotides not matched to a gene: 10. Germline-derived CDR1 and CDR2 are LNHDA and SQIVND (reference sequence). This CDR3 contains 15 residues. This CDR3 is CASIRQGRLNTEAFF. The CDR3 nucleotides read TGTGCCAGCATCAGACAGGGTCGGTTGAACACTGAAGCTTTCTTT.

This clone was observed a few times. The chain joins TRBV5-1 to TRBJ2-4; 8 nucleotides agree with TRBD2. Germline CDR1 is SGHRS and CDR2 is YFSETQ. The CDR3 is 17 residues long. The J segment lost 8 bases and the V segment lost 0 bases, leaving 13 bases of the junction unmatched. The CDR3 is CASSLEEVGAGRDIQYF. For the CDR3, the DNA is TGCGCCAGCAGCTTGGAGGAGGTGGGCGCCGGGAGGGACATTCAGTACTTC.

The V call is TRBV9, the J call TRBJ2-1, with 9 bases aligning to TRBD2. CDR3 length: 15 amino acids. V was pared by 2 bases and J by 8 bases, with 8 bases of the junction left unmatched. CDR1 and CDR2 (germline): SGDLS, YYNGEE. CDR3 bases: TGTGCCAGCAGCGTTAGCGGGAGATTTAGAGATGAGCAGTTCTTC. Its translation: CASSVSGRFRDEQFF.

V usage is TRBV6-1 and J usage is TRBJ1-3, with D unresolved. Germline assignment: CDR1 MNHNS and CDR2 SASEGT. CDR3 length equals 15 residues. Trimming cost V 4 bases and J 4 bases, with 14 bases left between them. As DNA, the CDR3 is TGTGCCAGCAGTGCGGGGTCCGCGGAAGGAAACACCATATATTTT. Residues: CASSAGSAEGNTIYF.

The J gene is TRBJ2-3, the V gene TRBV4-1; tentatively, D is TRBD2 (5 bases). The V gene's germline CDR1 is MGHRA and CDR2 YSYEKL. This CDR3 comprises 14 residues. With 2 bases removed from V and 2 bases from J, the gap between germline ends came to 8 bases. CDR3 sequence: CASSQFGNTDTQYF. CDR3 bases: TGCGCCAGCAGCCAATTCGGGAACACAGATACGCAGTATTTT.

Comment on this clone: Additional DNA sequences in this sample encode the identical CDR3. The chain is built from TRBV29-1 and TRBJ2-2; D is uncertain. V was trimmed by 7 bases and J by 2 bases, leaving 14 bases between them. The CDR3 runs to 14 residues. Germline CDR1 SQVTM, CDR2 ANQGSEA. The CDR3 protein is CSANTQLNTGELFF. The CDR3 coding sequence is TGCAGCGCCAATACCCAGTTAAACACCGGGGAGCTGTTTTTT.

This clone turned up a few times. The gene calls are TRBV21-1 and TRBJ1-5. TRBV21-1 counts as a pseudogene. There are 12 residues in the CDR3. The CDR3 spells CASSKRSQPQHF. In DNA, the CDR3 is TGTGCCAGCAGCAAACGGAGTCAGCCCCAGCATTTT.

This sequence joins TRBV7-9 and TRBJ1-4, with a tentative D call TRBD1 (5 bases). In germline, CDR1 is SEHNR, CDR2 FQNEAQ (reference sequence). This CDR3 comprises 15 residues. Trimming removed 5 bases at V and 9 bases at J, with 19 bases between. The CDR3 sequence: CASSGPGQGGKKLFF. The CDR3 DNA reads as TGTGCCAGCAGCGGCCCGGGTCAGGGTGGGAAAAAACTGTTTTTT.

The rearrangement joins TRBV5-5 to TRBJ2-6; D possibly corresponds to TRBD2 (7 bases). V was pared by 1 base and J by 2 bases, with 13 bases between. The CDR3 spans 17 residues. The germline CDR1 and CDR2 sequences are SGHKS and YYEKEE (reference sequence). The CDR3 region is CASSLMSGGAGANVLTF. DNA of the CDR3: TGTGCCAGCAGCTTGATGTCGGGGGGCGCTGGGGCCAACGTCCTGACTTTC.

This clone was counted between two and nine times. The chain is built from TRBV5-5 and TRBJ2-7, with a weak D call TRBD2 (5 bases). This CDR3 contains 12 residues. With 3 bases removed from V and 7 bases from J, the gap between germline ends came to 11 bases. In germline, CDR1 is SGHKS, CDR2 YYEKEE (reference sequence). CDR3 DNA sequence: TGTGCCAGCAGCTCCGGGATGGGGGAGCAGTACTTC. This translates into CASSSGMGEQYF.

The chain uses TRBV19 and TRBJ1-5; weak D call: TRBD1 (6 bases). The germline V gene has CDR1 LNHDA and CDR2 SQIVND (reference sequence). V dropped 8 bases and J dropped 0 bases, with 14 bases sitting between them. This CDR3 has 15 residues. The CDR3 reads CASGMTGHSNQPQHF. CDR3 nucleotides: TGTGCCAGTGGCATGACAGGCCATAGCAATCAGCCCCAGCATTTT. Variable domain in full (rest from reference TRBV19 and TRBJ1-5): DGGITQSPKYLFRKEGQNVTLSCEQNLNHDAMYWYRQDPGQGLRLIYYSQIVNDFQKGDIAEGYSVSREKKESFPLTVTSAQKNPTAFYLCASGMTGHSNQPQHFGDGTRLSIL.

In its sample, this clone was seen once. This sequence joins TRBV15 and TRBJ2-7, with 11 bases fitting TRBD2. V was pared by 4 bases and J by 5 bases, with 7 bases of the junction left unmatched. Looked up from germline, CDR1 is LNHNV and CDR2 is YYDKDF (reference sequence). The CDR3 has 15 residues. The chain's CDR3 is CATSTSSGRTNEQYF. Here the CDR3 DNA reads TGTGCCACCAGCACTTCTAGCGGGAGGACAAACGAGCAGTACTTC.

This clone was detected a few times. V is TRBV9 and J is TRBJ2-5; 8 nucleotides align to TRBD1. The germline gives CDR1 SGDLS, CDR2 YYNGEE. This CDR3 region has 14 residues. V was pared by 3 bases and J by 9 bases, with 10 bases of the junction left unmatched. Here the CDR3 reads CASSGWTGSGAQYF. For the CDR3, the DNA is TGTGCCAGCAGCGGATGGACAGGGAGTGGAGCCCAGTACTTC.

The chain recombines TRBV7-6 with TRBJ2-7; 9 nucleotides align to TRBD2. This CDR3 contains 16 residues. Unmatched junction bases numbered 8, after V lost 0 bases and J lost 5 bases. CDR1 and CDR2 from the germline V gene are SGHVS and FNYEAQ. The CDR3 DNA reads as TGTGCCAGCAGCTTAGCAAGCGGCGGGAGGGGTAACGAGCAGTACTTC. Protein: CASSLASGGRGNEQYF.

V gene TRBV19 combines with J gene TRBJ1-5; 8 bases line up with TRBD1. CDR1 and CDR2 (germline): LNHDA, SQIVND (reference sequence). J was trimmed by 2 bases and V by 0 bases; bases with no gene match: 9. The CDR3 extends over 18 amino acids. In DNA, the CDR3 is TGTGCCAGTAGTATAGAGGTTATGTGGGGACAGGGCAATCAGCCCCAGCATTTT. It encodes CASSIEVMWGQGNQPQHF.

The chain carries TRBV7-2 and TRBJ2-5; D is perhaps TRBD1 (5 bases). The CDR3 is 13 amino acids. Germline V CDR1 and CDR2: SGHTA, FQGNSA. Trimming took off 2 bases at V and 5 bases at J, with 9 bases between the two ends. In DNA, the CDR3 is TGTGCCAGCAGCTTACAGGGTTTGGAGACCCAGTACTTC. Residues: CASSLQGLETQYF. Drawing the rest from reference TRBV7-2 and TRBJ2-5, the complete variable domain is GAGVSQSPSNKVTEKGKDVELRCDPISGHTALYWYRQSLGQGLEFLIYFQGNSAPDKSGLPSDRFSAERTGGSVSTLTIQRTQQEDSAVYLCASSLQGLETQYFGPGTRLLVL.

The chain joins TRBV9 to TRBJ2-5; 12 nucleotides agree with TRBD2. This CDR3 contains 15 residues. Trimming removed 4 bases from V and 3 bases from J; junction bases left unmatched: 4. The germline V gene has CDR1 SGDLS and CDR2 YYNGEE. The DNA for the CDR3 is TGTGCCAGCAGCCCCCGACTAGCGGGAGAAGAGACCCAGTACTTC. Translation: CASSPRLAGEETQYF. The variable domain in full, with the rest retrieved from reference TRBV9 and TRBJ2-5, is DSGVTQTPKHLITATGQRVTLRCSPRSGDLSVYWYQQSLDQGLQFLIQYYNGEERAKGNILERFSAQQFPDLHSELNLSSLELGDSALYFCASSPRLAGEETQYFGPGTRLLVL.

The chain couples TRBV14 to TRBJ2-7; D ambiguous. Trimming removed 8 bases at V and 6 bases at J, with 8 bases between. The CDR3 has 10 amino acids. From germline, CDR1 is SGHDN and CDR2 FVKESK. The CDR3 bases are TGTGCCAGCGGAGACTTCGAGCAGTACTTC. Translated, it gives CASGDFEQYF.

The V call is TRBV28, the J call TRBJ2-5; D perhaps matches TRBD2 (6 bases). The V end lost 6 bases, the J end lost 5 bases, and 13 bases lay between the germline ends. Per the germline V gene, CDR1 is MDHEN and CDR2 is SYDVKM. The CDR3 totals 13 residues. The CDR3 reads CASRKTSLETQYF. CDR3 DNA sequence: TGTGCCAGCAGAAAGACTAGTTTGGAGACCCAGTACTTC.

This clone has more than one count but fewer than ten. The chain has TRBV18 and TRBJ1-1; a weak D match, TRBD1 (5 bases). Deletions cut 2 bases from V and 5 bases from J, with 12 bases between. Looked up from germline, CDR1 is KGHSH and CDR2 is LQKENI. The CDR3 runs to 14 residues. CDR3 coding DNA: TGTGCCAGCTCACCAGGGGGAGCGGGAACTGAAGCTTTCTTT. Translating it yields CASSPGGAGTEAFF.

This clone was recorded once. This sequence joins TRBV27 and TRBJ2-2, with TRBD2 identical over 9 bases. There are 15 residues in the CDR3. Trimming at V came to 7 bases and at J to 2 bases, leaving 5 bases not matched to a gene. Germline lookup yields CDR1 MNHEY and CDR2 SMNVEV (reference sequence). The CDR3 DNA sequence: TGTGCCAGCACGAGGGGACTAGCAAACACCGGGGAGCTGTTTTTT. Protein product: CASTRGLANTGELFF.

The CDR3 is CASSLQWTSANTGELFF. CDR3 nucleotides: TGTGCCAGCAGCTTACAGTGGACTAGCGCGAACACCGGGGAGCTGTTTTTT. The chain recombines TRBV7-9 with TRBJ2-2; 9 nucleotides agree with TRBD2. V was pared by 2 bases and J by 0 bases, with 4 bases of the junction left unmatched. CDR1 and CDR2 from the germline V gene are SEHNR and FQNEAQ (reference sequence). This CDR3 is 17 amino acids long.

This clone was seen once. V and J are TRBV27 and TRBJ2-4, with 9 bases lining up with TRBD1. This CDR3 spans 16 amino acids. The junction had 5 bases not matched to a gene; V was cut back by 4 bases and J by 1 base. The germline V gene encodes CDR1 MNHEY and CDR2 SMNVEV (reference sequence). The CDR3 DNA reads TGTGCCAGCAGTTCGGGACAGGGACTTGCCAAAAACATTCAGTACTTC. It encodes CASSSGQGLAKNIQYF.